Below, 20 T cell receptor beta chains from the same sample are listed, as sequenced in a study of chemoradiotherapy in HPV16-positive cancers. TCRdb keeps only in-frame clones here, not all; method: immunoSEQ multiplex PCR. The top ten clones hold roughly 16% of a sample with about 24,000 clones, approximately 92% of them seen once. Sequenced here: blood, sampled from a patient who underwent chemoradiotherapy. Receptors were obtained from a human donor with HPV-associated anogenital cancer.

This sequence joins TRBV21-1 and TRBJ1-2; the table calls TRBD1, which could not be checked here. TRBV21-1 is a listed pseudogene. The CDR3 contains 17 residues. The DNA of the CDR3 is TGTGCCAGCAGCAGGTGGACGAGGGGGCAAGAATGCTATGGCTACACCTTC. Amino acids: CASSRWTRGQECYGYTF.

The chain links TRBV4-3 to TRBJ2-4; weak D call: TRBD2 (7 bases). The CDR3 covers 14 residues. V lost 3 bases, J lost 8 bases, and 14 bases lay in between. From germline, CDR1 is LGHNA and CDR2 YSLEER. CDR3 nucleotide sequence: TGCGCCAGCAGCCATACAGGGAGGGGGTACATTCAGTACTTC. It encodes CASSHTGRGYIQYF.

This chain uses TRBV28 with TRBJ2-3, with D perhaps TRBD1 or TRBD2 (5 bases each). The ends were cut back, 5 bases at V and 2 bases at J, with 11 bases in the middle. The germline gives CDR1 MDHEN, CDR2 SYDVKM. The CDR3 runs 14 residues. CDR3 loop: CASSTRDDTDTQYF. The CDR3 nucleotides are TGTGCCAGCAGTACCAGGGACGACACAGATACGCAGTATTTT.

The chain combines TRBV21-1 with TRBJ1-1; the table's D call TRBD1 went unverified against the DNA. TRBV21-1 is a pseudogene locus. The CDR3 has 15 residues. CDR3 loop: CASSKALWAADEAFF. CDR3 nucleotide sequence: TGTGCCAGCAGCAAAGCGCTTTGGGCAGCAGATGAAGCTTTCTTT.

This clone occurred once. The rearrangement uses TRBV5-1 and TRBJ1-1; 8 bases align to TRBD1. V lost 4 bases and J lost 6; bases outside the gene matches: 11. The CDR3 is 15 amino acids. Germline V gives CDR1 SGHRS, CDR2 YFSETQ. The CDR3 sequence is CASSLKGQGFPEAFF. CDR3 bases: TGCGCCAGCAGCCTTAAAGGACAGGGATTTCCTGAAGCTTTCTTT.

The rearrangement joins TRBV18 to TRBJ2-7; TRBD1 matches at 9 bases. V was pared by 0 bases and J by 2 bases, with 2 bases of the junction left unmatched. This CDR3 comprises 15 residues. From germline, CDR1 is KGHSH and CDR2 LQKENI. CDR3 amino acids: CASSPPRTGAYEQYF. The CDR3 bases are TGTGCCAGCTCACCACCCAGGACAGGGGCCTACGAGCAGTACTTC.

The CDR3 loop reads CASSRTSGRGTDTQYF. The CDR3 coding sequence is TGTGCCAGTAGTAGGACTAGCGGGAGAGGCACAGATACGCAGTATTTT. J is TRBJ2-3 and V is TRBV19, with TRBD2 matching 13 bases. J lost 1 base, V lost 4 bases, and 2 bases had no gene match. The V gene's germline CDR1 is LNHDA and CDR2 SQIVND (reference sequence). CDR3 size: 16 residues.

V and J are TRBV7-2 and TRBJ2-1; D is possibly TRBD1 (6 bases). Trimming stripped 2 bases from V and 0 bases from J, with 14 bases between. This CDR3 is built from 17 residues. Germline V CDR1 and CDR2: SGHTA, FQGNSA. The CDR3 DNA is TGTGCCAGCAGCTTAATCGGGACAAGGCCCTCCTACAATGAGCAGTTCTTC. Translation gives CASSLIGTRPSYNEQFF.

A few counts support this clone. The chain uses TRBV28 and TRBJ1-2; no reliable D call. Between the trimmed V and J ends, which lost 5 bases and 11 bases, there was a span of 27 bases. CDR1 and CDR2 from the germline V gene are MDHEN and SYDVKM. This CDR3 has 16 amino acids. The chain's CDR3 is CASSPTSTTYGLWYTF. In nucleotides, the CDR3 is TGTGCCAGCAGTCCGACAAGTACTACATATGGCTTGTGGTACACCTTC.

The chain combines TRBV7-2 with TRBJ2-2; D is undetermined. Germline lookup yields CDR1 SGHTA and CDR2 FQGNSA. The V and J ends lost 3 bases and 2 bases respectively, with 4 bases between them. This CDR3 has 13 residues. CDR3 in DNA: TGTGCCAGCAGCTTTATAAACACCGGGGAGCTGTTTTTT. Its protein product is CASSFINTGELFF.

DNA for the CDR3: TGTGCCAGCAGCTTAGAGTTCGTGGTCAGATACTCTGGGGCCAACGTCCTGACTTTC. This codes for CASSLEFVVRYSGANVLTF. The V call is TRBV11-2, the J call TRBJ2-6; D is unresolved. The germline gives CDR1 SGHAT, CDR2 FQNNGV. The CDR3 spans 19 residues. V lost 0 bases, J lost 0 bases, and 15 bases lay in between.

The genes are TRBV5-4 and TRBJ2-6, with unresolved D. Trimming left V 0 bases short and J 1 base short, with 8 bases between. This CDR3 comprises 16 residues. Germline assignment: CDR1 SGHNT and CDR2 YYREEE (reference sequence). In DNA, the CDR3 is TGTGCCAGCAGCTTGGGGACCCATTCTGGGGCCAACGTCCTGACTTTC. This sequence encodes CASSLGTHSGANVLTF.

The V gene is TRBV4-3, the J gene TRBJ1-4, with 10 bases lining up with TRBD1. The CDR3 covers 17 residues. Trimming took 3 bases from V and 7 from J; bases not matched to a gene: 11. CDR1 is LGHNA and CDR2 is YSLEER in the germline V gene. CDR3 amino acids: CASSHPPPGQGSEKLFF. DNA of the CDR3: TGCGCCAGCAGCCATCCTCCACCGGGACAGGGGAGTGAAAAACTGTTTTTT.

CDR3 DNA sequence: TGCGCCAGCAGCCAGGCGGGGGGCCACTATGGCTACACCTTC. Translated, it gives CASSQAGGHYGYTF. The rearrangement links TRBV4-3 to TRBJ1-2, with a possible D match to TRBD1 (6 bases). Trimming shortened V by 3 bases and J by 3 bases, and 11 bases separated the two germline ends. Germline assignment: CDR1 LGHNA and CDR2 YSLEER. The CDR3 runs 14 residues.

The rearrangement links TRBV19 to TRBJ2-1, with D tentatively TRBD1 (6 bases). Trimming left V 3 bases short and J 3 bases short, with 15 bases between. CDR3 length: 16 amino acids. CDR1 LNHDA and CDR2 SQIVND come from the germline V gene (reference sequence). The CDR3 sequence: CASSIRSGVVYNEQFF. The DNA of the CDR3 is TGTGCCAGTAGTATTAGGTCAGGGGTAGTCTACAATGAGCAGTTCTTC.

V is TRBV27 and J is TRBJ1-3; no clear D. This CDR3 has 13 amino acids. CDR1 and CDR2 from the germline V gene are MNHEY and SMNVEV (reference sequence). With 8 bases removed from V and 4 bases from J, the gap between germline ends came to 12 bases. The CDR3 region is CASGYPGGNTIYF. CDR3 bases: TGTGCCAGCGGGTATCCGGGGGGAAACACCATATATTTT.

The rearrangement joins TRBV7-9 to TRBJ2-1; 8 nucleotides agree with TRBD2. The CDR3 contains 14 residues. From germline, CDR1 is SEHNR and CDR2 FQNEAQ (reference sequence). Losses at the gene ends were 5 bases for V and 9 bases for J; bases not matched to a gene: 9. CDR3 residues: CASSATSGGAEQFF. CDR3 sequence (DNA): TGTGCCAGCAGCGCCACTAGCGGAGGGGCTGAGCAGTTCTTC.

The sample holds a few counts of this clone. A junction boundary mismatches the germline segment, possibly from a read error. The chain links TRBV7-9 to TRBJ1-1; possible D gene TRBD1, 6 bases. CDR1 and CDR2 (germline): SEHNR, FQNEAQ (reference sequence). CDR3 length: 13 amino acids. This CDR3 is CASTLQGNTEAFF. CDR3 coding DNA: TGTGCCAGCACCTTACAGGGGAACACTGAAGCTTTCTTT.

This clone appeared once. The chain recombines TRBV28 with TRBJ1-4; no definite D call. The germline gives CDR1 MDHEN, CDR2 SYDVKM. The V and J ends lost 9 bases and 0 bases respectively, with 14 bases between them. This CDR3 comprises 15 residues. In DNA form, the CDR3 reads TGTGCCAGTATAACGAGTCGGTCAACTAATGAAAAACTGTTTTTT. This sequence encodes CASITSRSTNEKLFF.

The chain joins TRBV7-2 to TRBJ2-2, with D unclear. The length of the CDR3 is 15 residues. CDR1 is SGHTA, CDR2 FQGNSA, per germline. V was pared by 6 bases and J by 4 bases, with 15 bases between. For the CDR3, the DNA is TGTGCCAGCAGGAAGGGATTTAGGACCACCGGGGAGCTGTTTTTT. Residues: CASRKGFRTTGELFF.